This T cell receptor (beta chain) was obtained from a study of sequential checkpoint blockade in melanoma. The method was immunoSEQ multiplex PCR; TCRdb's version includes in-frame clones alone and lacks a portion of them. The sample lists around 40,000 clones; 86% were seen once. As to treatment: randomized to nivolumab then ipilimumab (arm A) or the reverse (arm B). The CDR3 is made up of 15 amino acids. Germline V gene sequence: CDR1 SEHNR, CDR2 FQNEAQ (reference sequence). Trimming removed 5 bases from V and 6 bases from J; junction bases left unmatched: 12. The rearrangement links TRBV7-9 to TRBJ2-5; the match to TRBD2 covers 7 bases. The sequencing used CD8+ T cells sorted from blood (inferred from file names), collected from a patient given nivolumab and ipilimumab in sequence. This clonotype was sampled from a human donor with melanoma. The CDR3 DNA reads TGTGCCAGCAGCCCTAGTTGGGAGGGCCGGAAGACCCAGTACTTC. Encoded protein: CASSPSWEGRKTQYF.